These 26 T cell receptor beta chains originate from one sample sequenced in a study of cytomegalovirus exposure and HLA in healthy donors. This PCR relied on a set of 60 Vbeta primers and 13 Jbeta primers. The repertoire was sequenced with immunoSEQ multiplex PCR; TCRdb's copy has only in-frame clones and lacks some. The data contain over 150,000 clones, less than 85% of them singletons. Material: PBMCs. Receptors originate from a man in his sixties in good health and CMV-seronegative.

The rearrangement uses TRBV12-5 and TRBJ2-1, with D perhaps TRBD1 (6 bases). CDR1 and CDR2 (germline): LGHNT, FRNRAP. The CDR3 totals 15 residues. V lost 2 bases and J lost 3, with 11 bases in between. The CDR3 bases are TGTGCTAGTGGTTTGCAACAGGGATTCTACAATGAGCAGTTCTTC. Amino acids: CASGLQQGFYNEQFF.

V and J are TRBV19 and TRBJ1-5; TRBD1 agrees at 7 bases. Germline V gene sequence: CDR1 LNHDA, CDR2 SQIVND (reference sequence). The ends lost 4 bases at V and 0 bases at J; junction bases unmatched: 3. The CDR3 consists of 15 residues. This chain's CDR3 is CASSTDRSSNQPQHF. The CDR3 region has the DNA TGTGCCAGTAGTACGGACAGGTCTAGCAATCAGCCCCAGCATTTT.

This chain uses TRBV11-2 with TRBJ2-1; perhaps TRBD2 as D (5 bases). This CDR3 comprises 13 residues. The ends were cut back, 1 base at V and 5 bases at J, with 6 bases in the middle. Germline V CDR1 and CDR2: SGHAT, FQNNGV. CDR3 protein: CASSLGGDNEQFF. CDR3 coding DNA: TGTGCCAGCAGCTTAGGGGGAGACAATGAGCAGTTCTTC. The whole variable domain, filled in from reference TRBV11-2 and TRBJ2-1, reads EAGVAQSPRYKIIEKRQSVAFWCNPISGHATLYWYQQILGQGPKLLIQFQNNGVVDDSQLPKDRFSAERLKGVDSTLKIQPAKLEDSAVYLCASSLGGDNEQFFGPGTRLTVL.

Worth noting for this clone: Since a much larger clone is just one base distant, this may be a read error. This rearrangement joins TRBV6-5 to TRBJ2-7, with TRBD1 as a possible D gene (6 bases). This CDR3 spans 16 amino acids. The germline V gene has CDR1 MNHEY and CDR2 SVGAGI. CDR3: CASSLYPRQAPYEQCF. CDR3 bases: TGTGCCAGCAGTTTATACCCCCGACAGGCTCCCTACGAGCAGTGCTTC.

This clone was seen only a few times. The rearrangement joins TRBV5-4 to TRBJ2-2; perhaps TRBD1 as D (7 bases). The CDR3 consists of 17 residues. CDR1 is SGHNT and CDR2 is YYREEE in the germline V gene (reference sequence). The ends were cut back, 3 bases at V and 1 base at J, with 16 bases in the middle. For the CDR3, the DNA is TGTGCCAGCAGCTGGGAGGCCGACAGGGTGAACACCGGGGAGCTGTTTTTT. Amino acids: CASSWEADRVNTGELFF. Supplemented by reference TRBV5-4 and TRBJ2-2, the full variable domain reads ETGVTQSPTHLIKTRGQQVTLRCSSQSGHNTVSWYQQALGQGPQFIFQYYREEENGRGNFPPRFSGLQFPNYSSELNVNALELDDSALYLCASSWEADRVNTGELFFGEGSRLTVL.

V and J are TRBV7-2 and TRBJ2-1, with 9 bases lining up with TRBD1. The CDR3 runs 16 residues. Germline CDR1 is SGHTA and CDR2 is FQGNSA. The ends lost 5 bases at V and 3 bases at J; junction bases unmatched: 8. The CDR3, as DNA: TGTGCCAGCAGCGCCCGGGACAGGGCCTTCTACAATGAGCAGTTCTTC. It yields the protein CASSARDRAFYNEQFF.

The table lists this clone with a count of one. The chain recombines TRBV6-5 with TRBJ1-2; a possible D gene is TRBD1 (6 bases). Deletions cut 4 bases from V and 2 bases from J, with 11 bases between. Germline V CDR1 and CDR2: MNHEY, SVGAGI. The CDR3 extends over 14 amino acids. The CDR3 DNA reads as TGTGCCAGCAGTTTGCAGGGGCGGAACTATGGCTACACCTTC. Protein sequence: CASSLQGRNYGYTF.

The chain couples TRBV5-1 to TRBJ2-1; D might be TRBD2 (6 bases). The CDR3 length is 16 residues. The ends were cut back, 2 bases at V and 7 bases at J, with 19 bases in the middle. Germline V CDR1 and CDR2: SGHRS, YFSETQ. The DNA of the CDR3 is TGCGCCAGCAGCTTCGGTGGGTGGGAGGCAGGAAATGAGCAGTTCTTC. Protein sequence: CASSFGGWEAGNEQFF.

CDR3 nucleotide sequence: TGTGCCAGCAGCGTTTCAGCGGGAGTGGGCACAGATACGCAGTATTTT. It codes for CASSVSAGVGTDTQYF. The rearrangement links TRBV9 to TRBJ2-3; 8 bases are shared with TRBD2. The CDR3 has 16 residues. The germline CDR1 and CDR2 sequences are SGDLS and YYNGEE. The junction had 6 bases not matched to a gene; V was cut back by 2 bases and J by 1 base.

This clone was seen just once. The chain is built from TRBV7-8 and TRBJ1-2; 7 bases match TRBD1. Germline CDR1 SGHVS, CDR2 FQNEAQ. V was clipped by 2 bases and J by 8 bases; unmatched bases: 14. This CDR3 is built from 16 residues. DNA of the CDR3: TGTGCCAGCAGCTTAAGTGGTACAGGGGCGGCGGAAGGCTACACCTTC. It encodes CASSLSGTGAAEGYTF.

The chain links TRBV5-4 to TRBJ2-1, with 14 bases that match TRBD2. J lost 6 bases, V lost 4 bases, and 3 bases had no gene match. The CDR3 is 15 amino acids. The germline CDR1 and CDR2 sequences are SGHNT and YYREEE (reference sequence). In DNA form, the CDR3 reads TGTGCCAGCAGCAGACTAGCGGGAGGGGTCAATGAGCAGTTCTTC. Encoded protein: CASSRLAGGVNEQFF.

This chain connects TRBV29-1 to TRBJ2-7; D is uncertain. The CDR3 loop spans 11 amino acids. Trimming pared 7 bases from V and 0 bases from J, leaving 7 bases between. CDR1 and CDR2 from the germline V gene are SQVTM and ANQGSEA. The CDR3 DNA follows: TGCAGCGCCGAGCGCTCCTACGAGCAGTACTTC. Encoded protein: CSAERSYEQYF.

The chain combines TRBV7-9 with TRBJ1-4; weak D call: TRBD1 (5 bases). V was shortened by 7 bases and J by 7 bases, with 13 bases between the two germline ends. Germline V gives CDR1 SEHNR, CDR2 FQNEAQ (reference sequence). The CDR3 loop spans 13 amino acids. CDR3 bases: TGTGCCAGCATCCCGACAGCTTTTGAAAAACTGTTTTTT. This gives the protein CASIPTAFEKLFF.

The rearrangement uses TRBV4-2 and TRBJ2-2; 12 nucleotides agree with TRBD2. Germline trimming cut 0 bases from V and 6 bases from J; bases unmatched to any gene: 8. Germline assignment: CDR1 LGHNA and CDR2 YNFKEQ. The CDR3 extends over 18 amino acids. The CDR3 spells CASSQDLALAGGPGELFF. DNA of the CDR3: TGTGCCAGCAGCCAAGATCTCGCTCTAGCGGGGGGGCCCGGGGAGCTGTTTTTT.

V usage is TRBV5-1 and J usage is TRBJ2-4; D may be TRBD1 (6 bases). Germline lookup yields CDR1 SGHRS and CDR2 YFSETQ. CDR3 length: 13 amino acids. V was trimmed by 0 bases and J by 7 bases, leaving 8 bases between them. The CDR3 is CASSLGDINIQYF. As DNA, the CDR3 is TGCGCCAGCAGCTTGGGGGACATTAACATTCAGTACTTC.

The rearrangement links TRBV30 to TRBJ2-7; TRBD1 aligns across 7 bases. This CDR3 has 12 amino acids. The trim removed 3 bases at V and 2 bases at J, leaving 1 base unmatched. In germline, CDR1 is GTSNPN, CDR2 SVGIG (reference sequence). The CDR3 loop is CAWSDRAYEQYF. As DNA, the CDR3 is TGTGCCTGGAGCGACAGGGCCTACGAGCAGTACTTC.

The V gene is TRBV7-2, the J gene TRBJ2-5, with TRBD2 matching over 8 bases. The germline V gene encodes CDR1 SGHTA and CDR2 FQGNSA. V shed 4 bases, J shed 5 bases, and the junction held 18 bases outside the gene matches. The CDR3 covers 18 residues. In DNA, the CDR3 is TGTGCCAGCAGCTCACCCTCTAGCGGGCCCAGCCGGGAGGAGACCCAGTACTTC. As protein: CASSSPSSGPSREETQYF. The full variable domain, its missing parts supplied by reference TRBV7-2 and TRBJ2-5, is GAGVSQSPSNKVTEKGKDVELRCDPISGHTALYWYRQSLGQGLEFLIYFQGNSAPDKSGLPSDRFSAERTGGSVSTLTIQRTQQEDSAVYLCASSSPSSGPSREETQYFGPGTRLLVL.

The chain employs TRBV10-3 and TRBJ1-5, with D possibly being TRBD1 (6 bases). Trimming took 0 bases from V and 6 from J, leaving 15 bases between them. Germline V gene data show CDR1 as ENHRY and CDR2 as SYGVKD. The CDR3 sequence is 16 residues long. The CDR3 DNA sequence: TGTGCCATCAGTGAGTCGGGTCCAGGGGAGGGTCAGCCCCAGCATTTT. Translated: CAISESGPGEGQPQHF.

The rearrangement links TRBV27 to TRBJ2-2; TRBD2 aligns across 14 bases. The trim removed 9 bases at V and 2 bases at J, leaving 5 bases unmatched. The V gene's germline CDR1 is MNHEY and CDR2 SMNVEV (reference sequence). The CDR3 loop spans 16 amino acids. CDR3 protein: CASATSGGENTGELFF. The CDR3 nucleotides are TGTGCCAGTGCGACTAGCGGGGGGGAAAACACCGGGGAGCTGTTTTTT.

The chain is built from TRBV28 and TRBJ2-2; no clear D gene. The CDR3 covers 16 residues. Germline CDR1 MDHEN, CDR2 SYDVKM. The V end lost 7 bases, the J end lost 0 bases, and 15 bases lay between the germline ends. The CDR3 reads CASISGAESNTGELFF. The CDR3 region has the DNA TGTGCCAGCATAAGTGGTGCGGAATCGAACACCGGGGAGCTGTTTTTT.

This clone was seen once. The chain combines TRBV28 with TRBJ2-2, with TRBD2 identical over 15 bases. The V gene's germline CDR1 is MDHEN and CDR2 SYDVKM. V shed 8 bases and J 7 bases; nucleotides not matched to a gene: 5. This CDR3 has 15 amino acids. In DNA, the CDR3 is TGTGCCAGCGGGGGACTAGCGGGAGGAGTCGGGGAGCTGTTTTTT. This encodes CASGGLAGGVGELFF.

V is TRBV7-9 and J is TRBJ1-5; no reliable D call. This CDR3 contains 14 residues. Germline V gene lookup returns CDR1 SEHNR and CDR2 FQNEAQ (reference sequence). Trimming stripped 1 base from V and 6 bases from J, with 10 bases between. DNA of the CDR3: TGTGCCAGCAGCTTAGGGTTCGGGAGTCAGCCCCAGCATTTT. Translation gives CASSLGFGSQPQHF.

The chain couples TRBV7-8 to TRBJ2-3; 13 bases are a match to TRBD2. The CDR3 has 18 amino acids. With 5 bases clipped from V and 1 base from J, the junction kept 9 bases outside the gene matches. The germline V gene has CDR1 SGHVS and CDR2 FQNEAQ. The CDR3 sequence is CASSKRGLAGAGTDTQYF. The CDR3 DNA reads TGTGCCAGCAGCAAAAGAGGACTAGCGGGAGCAGGCACAGATACGCAGTATTTT.

This clone appeared a few times. J is TRBJ2-4 and V is TRBV15; tentative D call: TRBD2 (5 bases). The CDR3 contains 15 residues. Trimming shortened V by 0 bases and J by 3 bases, and 9 bases separated the two germline ends. Germline V CDR1 and CDR2: LNHNV, YYDKDF (reference sequence). The CDR3 region has the DNA TGTGCCACCAGCAGAGATCTAGCAAACAAAAACATTCAGTACTTC. This codes for CATSRDLANKNIQYF.

In this sample, this clone turned up a few times. Distinct nucleotide sequences in the sample also encode this CDR3. The gene calls are TRBV5-4 and TRBJ2-5; the match to TRBD2 covers 8 bases. Trimming took 4 bases from V and 5 from J; bases not matched to a gene: 4. CDR1 SGHNT and CDR2 YYREEE come from the germline V gene (reference sequence). The length of the CDR3 is 13 residues. CDR3 loop: CASSLAGGETQYF. The CDR3 region has the DNA TGTGCCAGCAGCCTAGCGGGCGGGGAGACCCAGTACTTC.

The table lists this clone with a few counts. V usage is TRBV7-9 and J usage is TRBJ2-5, with 8 positions matching TRBD2. Germline assignment: CDR1 SEHNR and CDR2 FQNEAQ (reference sequence). The CDR3 extends over 13 amino acids. J gave up 1 base and V 10 bases, and 5 bases lay outside the gene matches. CDR3 region: CATSGGGQETQYF. The CDR3 DNA reads as TGTGCCACCTCGGGAGGGGGCCAAGAGACCCAGTACTTC.